This T cell receptor (beta chain) was recovered during a study of T-cell reconstitution after alpha-beta-depleted transplantation in children. The study's findings and limits: Expanded clones from the graft, numbering several hundred, reportedly supplied alpha-beta T cells about two months after transplant.

At least ten counts were recorded for this clonotype. Its antigen is as yet unknown. As it was prepared, the TCRbeta library received unique molecular identifiers. TCRdb reanalysed the PCR reads using MiXCR and keeps one entry per CDR3 protein. The table records about 500,000 distinct CDR3 sequences, around 10% of them present only once. The sample in question was PBMCs, mostly from graft donor cells, obtained 180 days after TCRalphabeta/CD19-depleted stem cell transplant. The source of this sequence is a female patient between 2 and 15 years old who had a stem cell transplant for aplastic anemia, so the T cells may come from the graft donor.

The CDR3 sequence: CSVARGTYEQYF. CDR3 nucleotides: TGCAGCGTTGCGCGGGGGACCTACGAGCAGTACTTC. V and J are TRBV29-1 and TRBJ2-7; 7 positions match TRBD2. The CDR3 has 12 amino acids. CDR1 SQVTM and CDR2 ANQGSEA come from the germline V gene. The V and J ends lost 4 bases and 2 bases, in that order; junction bases with no gene match: 2.